Many counts were recorded for the clone carrying this T cell receptor beta chain. The CDR3 contains 16 residues. J was trimmed by 2 bases and V by 4 bases; bases with no gene match: 4. Per the germline V gene, CDR1 is MNHEY and CDR2 is SVGAGI. This entry is derived from a study of neurological immune-mediated disorders. Time point here: technical triplicate 2. TCRdb independently ran MiXCR on the 5' RACE reads; one entry per CDR3 protein. The table includes about 32,000 distinct CDR3 sequences, less than 15% detected once. The chain uses TRBV6-5 and TRBJ2-2, with 10 bases aligning to TRBD2. The TCR comes from a female donor with HTLV-1-associated myelopathy (HAM/TSP). What was sequenced was CD4+ T cells from blood. Written as DNA, the CDR3 is TGTGCCAGCAGTTTTGGACTAGCGGTTAACACCGGGGAGCTGTTTTTT. Amino acid sequence: CASSFGLAVNTGELFF.